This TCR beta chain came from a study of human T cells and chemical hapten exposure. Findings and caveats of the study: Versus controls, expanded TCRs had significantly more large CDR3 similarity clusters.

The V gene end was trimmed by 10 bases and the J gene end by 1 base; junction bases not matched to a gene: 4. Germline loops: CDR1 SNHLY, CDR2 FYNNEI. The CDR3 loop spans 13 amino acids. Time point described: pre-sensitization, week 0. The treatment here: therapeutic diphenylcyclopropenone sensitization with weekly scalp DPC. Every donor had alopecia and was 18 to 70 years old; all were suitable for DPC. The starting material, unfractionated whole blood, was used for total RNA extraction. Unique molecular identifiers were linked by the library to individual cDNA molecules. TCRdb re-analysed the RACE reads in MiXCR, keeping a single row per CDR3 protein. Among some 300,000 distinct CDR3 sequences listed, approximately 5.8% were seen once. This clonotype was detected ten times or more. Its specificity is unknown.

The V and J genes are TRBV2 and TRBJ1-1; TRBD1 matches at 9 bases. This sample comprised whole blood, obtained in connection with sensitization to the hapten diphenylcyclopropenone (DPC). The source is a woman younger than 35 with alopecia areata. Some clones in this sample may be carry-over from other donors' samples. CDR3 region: CATSGQGNTEAFF. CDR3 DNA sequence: TGTGCCACATCGGGACAGGGGAACACTGAAGCTTTCTTT.